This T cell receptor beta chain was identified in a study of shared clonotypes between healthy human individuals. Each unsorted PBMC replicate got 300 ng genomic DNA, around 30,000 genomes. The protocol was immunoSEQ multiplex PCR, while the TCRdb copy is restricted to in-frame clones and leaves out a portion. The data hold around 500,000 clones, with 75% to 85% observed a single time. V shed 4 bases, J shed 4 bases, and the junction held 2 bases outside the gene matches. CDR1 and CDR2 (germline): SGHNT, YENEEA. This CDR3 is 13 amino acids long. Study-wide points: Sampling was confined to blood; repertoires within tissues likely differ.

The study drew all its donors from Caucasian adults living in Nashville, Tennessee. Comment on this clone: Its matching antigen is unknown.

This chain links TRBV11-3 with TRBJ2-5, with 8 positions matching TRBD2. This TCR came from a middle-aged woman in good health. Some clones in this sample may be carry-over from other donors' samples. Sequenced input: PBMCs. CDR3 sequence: CASSSAGVETQYF. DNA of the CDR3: TGTGCCAGCAGCTCAGCGGGAGTAGAGACCCAGTACTTC. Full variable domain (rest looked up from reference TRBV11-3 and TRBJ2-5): EAGVVQSPRYKIIEKKQPVAFWCNPISGHNTLYWYLQNLGQGPELLIRYENEEAVDDSQLPKDRFSAERLKGVDSTLKIQPAELGDSAVYLCASSSAGVETQYFGPGTRLLVL.